Given below is one T cell receptor beta chain in context. TCRdb processed the 5' RACE reads anew with MiXCR; each CDR3 protein has one entry. The table shows approximately 94,000 distinct CDR3 sequences, with 4.5% to 6.5% occurring only once. These data come from a study of identical twins. V lost 0 bases and J lost 1, with 13 bases in between. Germline-derived CDR1 and CDR2 are GTSNPN and SVGIG (reference sequence). The CDR3 is 15 amino acids. The sequencing sample was made of memory T cells sorted from blood. The sequence came from a woman in her forties or fifties in good health. This chain connects TRBV30 to TRBJ2-7; TRBD2 might be the D (6 bases). CDR3 residues: CAWSVPGLKSYEQYV. The CDR3 nucleotides are TGTGCCTGGAGTGTACCGGGACTTAAATCCTACGAGCAGTACGTC.